Listed below are T cell receptor beta chains from one sample, sequenced in a study of T cell responses to AZD1222 COVID-19 vaccine. Assay used: immunoSEQ multiplex PCR; TCRdb lists only in-frame clones, some missing. The table has fewer than 180,000 clones, 75% to 95% seen once. The starting material was peripheral blood, obtained 28 days after the second AZD1222 dose. Receptors originate from an adult who received the AZD1222 COVID-19 vaccine. Each CDR3 is given with its conserved first and last residue. Fields, in order: V gene, D gene, clone size, J gene, CDR3 DNA, CDR3 protein. D genes are given only for firm matches. Only some rows state a clone size, as once, few, many or a class for expanded clones.

TRBV19	NA	NA	TRBJ1-3	TGTGCCAGTAGCCGGACAACCAACTCTGGAAACACCATATATTTT	CASSRTTNSGNTIYF
TRBV27	TRBD2	NA	TRBJ2-7	TGTGCCAGCGCTCTCGGGGGGATTAGCTACGAGCAGTACTTC	CASALGGISYEQYF
TRBV24-1	TRBD2	NA	TRBJ2-1	TGTGCCACCAGTGATACGGGACTAGCCTCCCTGGGCTCCTACAATGAGCAGTTCTTC	CATSDTGLASLGSYNEQFF
TRBV19	TRBD1	NA	TRBJ1-2	TGTGCCAGTAGCGGACAGGGGTTAGGCTACACCTTC	CASSGQGLGYTF
TRBV24-1	NA	NA	TRBJ2-2	TGTGCCACCCAAGTATCTGGCAACGGGGAGCTGTTTTTT	CATQVSGNGELFF
TRBV28	NA	once	TRBJ2-7	TGTGCCAGCAGTTTGTTAGCGGTCGAGGCGCAGTACTTC	CASSLLAVEAQYF
TRBV2	TRBD1	NA	TRBJ2-3	TGTGCCAGCAGTGAAGCGGTGCGTAAGAGGACAGGGGTACAGGGAGATACGCAGTATTTT	CASSEAVRKRTGVQGDTQYF
TRBV24-1	NA	NA	TRBJ2-3	TGTGCCACCAGTGACCCGAGGACTTTCCTCGGGGATACGCAGTATTTT	CATSDPRTFLGDTQYF
TRBV4-2	TRBD2	NA	TRBJ2-2	TGTGCCAGCAGCCAAGATACCACTAGCGGGAGAACCGGGGAGCTGTTTTTT	CASSQDTTSGRTGELFF
TRBV30	TRBD2	NA	TRBJ2-7	TGTGCCTGCCAGCCGGGAGGCACCTACGAGCAGTACTTC	CACQPGGTYEQYF
TRBV4-1	NA	NA	TRBJ2-1	TGCGCCAGCAGCCATGCGATCCAGGCTTACAATGAGCAGTTCTTC	CASSHAIQAYNEQFF
TRBV6-6	NA	NA	TRBJ2-5	TGTGTTGTGGCGGCAGAAGAGACCCAGTACTTC	CVVAAEETQYF
TRBV7-8	NA	NA	TRBJ1-1	TGTGCCAGCAGCCCCGGACCCCCTGAAGCTTTCTTT	CASSPGPPEAFF